What follows are 18 T cell receptor beta chains derived from one specimen sequenced in a study of blood T cell repertoires in COVID-19. Libraries were prepared by immunoSEQ multiplex PCR; TCRdb keeps only in-frame clonotypes and omits some of them. Altogether about 300,000 clones are present, about 93% being singletons, with the ten largest covering roughly 7%. The sample was peripheral blood. The receptors shown here come from a woman aged 25-40 years with COVID-19, enrolled during active disease.

The table lists this clone with a count of one. The chain uses TRBV10-3 and TRBJ2-3, with 12 nucleotides matching TRBD2. CDR3 size: 14 residues. Germline V gives CDR1 ENHRY, CDR2 SYGVKD. The J segment lost 0 bases and the V segment lost 11 bases, leaving 3 bases of the junction unmatched. CDR3 DNA: TGTGCCGTTGGGACTAGCGGGAGCACAGATACGCAGTATTTT. Its protein product is CAVGTSGSTDTQYF.

The chain is built from TRBV4-2 and TRBJ2-2, with D tentatively TRBD2 (5 bases). The CDR3 is 16 residues long. V was shortened by 0 bases and J by 6 bases, with 14 bases between the two germline ends. The V gene's germline CDR1 is LGHNA and CDR2 YNFKEQ. The CDR3 DNA reads TGTGCCAGCAGCCAAGATTTGGCTAGCCGGTCCGGGGAGCTGTTTTTT. Translated: CASSQDLASRSGELFF.

This clone was detected a few times. The DNA for the CDR3 is TGTGCCAGTAAGGGACAGGGACGGAATCAGCCCCAGCATTTT. Protein product: CASKGQGRNQPQHF. The chain joins TRBV28 to TRBJ1-5; 9 positions match TRBD1. After removal of 9 bases from V and 4 bases from J, the junction contained 7 bases not matched to a gene. This CDR3 is 14 amino acids long. Germline V gene data show CDR1 as MDHEN and CDR2 as SYDVKM. The entire variable domain, with the rest obtained from reference TRBV28 and TRBJ1-5, is as follows: DVKVTQSSRYLVKRTGEKVFLECVQDMDHENMFWYRQDPGLGLRLIYFSYDVKMKEKGDIPEGYSVSREKKERFSLILESASTNQTSMYLCASKGQGRNQPQHFGDGTRLSIL.

There are a few counts of this clone. The rearrangement links TRBV4-1 to TRBJ2-7; TRBD2 agrees at 9 bases. Germline trimming cut 0 bases from V and 3 bases from J; bases unmatched to any gene: 9. Germline-derived CDR1 and CDR2 are MGHRA and YSYEKL. The CDR3 length is 17 residues. The DNA for the CDR3 is TGCGCCAGCAGCCAAGATATGGTAGCGGGAGTTGACTACGAGCAGTACTTC. It is translated as CASSQDMVAGVDYEQYF.

This rearrangement joins TRBV2 to TRBJ2-3; possibly TRBD1 for D (5 bases). V lost 5 bases to trimming and J lost 1 base, with 7 bases between them. Germline CDR1 SNHLY, CDR2 FYNNEI. The CDR3 contains 13 residues. CDR3 in amino acids: CASSPQGTDTQYF. DNA of the CDR3: TGTGCCAGCAGTCCACAGGGCACAGATACGCAGTATTTT. The full variable domain, rest sourced from reference TRBV2 and TRBJ2-3, is EPEVTQTPSHQVTQMGQEVILRCVPISNHLYFYWYRQILGQKVEFLVSFYNNEISEKSEIFDDQFSVERPDGSNFTLKIRSTKLEDSAMYFCASSPQGTDTQYFGPGTRLTVL.

The gene calls are TRBV13 and TRBJ2-1, with TRBD2 matching over 9 bases. CDR3 length: 15 residues. Germline V CDR1 and CDR2: PRHDT, FYEKMQ (reference sequence). V was pared by 2 bases and J by 6 bases, with 5 bases of the junction left unmatched. CDR3: CASSLWREGGNEQFF. The CDR3 nucleotides read TGTGCCAGCAGCTTATGGCGGGAGGGGGGCAATGAGCAGTTCTTC.

V usage is TRBV11-2 and J usage is TRBJ2-1; no firm D call. Per germline, CDR1 SGHAT and CDR2 FQNNGV. With 5 bases removed from V and 0 bases from J, the gap between germline ends came to 2 bases. This CDR3 spans 12 amino acids. Written as DNA, the CDR3 is TGTGCCAGCAGCCTCTCCTACAATGAGCAGTTCTTC. It yields the protein CASSLSYNEQFF.

The chain combines TRBV5-1 with TRBJ1-2, with D unclear. V gave up 4 bases and J gave up 0 bases, with 7 bases separating them. Germline lookup yields CDR1 SGHRS and CDR2 YFSETQ. The CDR3 has 13 amino acids. For the CDR3, the DNA is TGCGCCAGCAGCGTCGGAGCTAACTATGGCTACACCTTC. The encoded protein is CASSVGANYGYTF.

The chain recombines TRBV9 with TRBJ2-7, with 7 nucleotides matching TRBD2. The CDR3 contains 11 residues. CDR1 and CDR2 (germline): SGDLS, YYNGEE. V lost 7 bases and J lost 6; bases outside the gene matches: 4. CDR3 DNA: TGTGCCAGCGGCGGGAGCGGCGAGCAGTACTTC. Its translation: CASGGSGEQYF.

The V call is TRBV5-5, the J call TRBJ1-2; TRBD1 aligns across 9 bases. Germline CDR1 is SGHKS and CDR2 is YYEKEE (reference sequence). The V gene end was trimmed by 4 bases and the J gene end by 6 bases; junction bases not matched to a gene: 4. The CDR3 is made up of 13 amino acids. CDR3 nucleotides: TGTGCCAGCAGCGACGGGACAGGGAATGGCTACACCTTC. This gives the protein CASSDGTGNGYTF.

The chain is built from TRBV7-2 and TRBJ1-1; TRBD1 matches 8 bases. This CDR3 has 15 residues. CDR1 and CDR2 (germline): SGHTA, FQGNSA. Losses at the gene ends were 5 bases for V and 4 bases for J; bases not matched to a gene: 9. Here the CDR3 reads CASSTKTGAGTEAFF. CDR3 in DNA: TGTGCCAGCAGCACCAAGACAGGGGCTGGCACTGAAGCTTTCTTT.

This sequence joins TRBV28 and TRBJ1-2, with D perhaps TRBD1 (6 bases). This CDR3 is built from 18 residues. From germline, CDR1 is MDHEN and CDR2 SYDVKM. V dropped 8 bases and J dropped 3 bases, with 28 bases sitting between them. CDR3 DNA sequence: TGTGCCAGCGAGAGTTTTTGGGACAAGGGGCCGAAGGACTATGGCTACACCTTC. This encodes CASESFWDKGPKDYGYTF.

This clone was detected once. The chain uses TRBV25-1 and TRBJ1-4, with TRBD1 matching over 7 bases. V lost 1 base, J lost 5 bases, and 4 bases stayed unmatched. This CDR3 is 15 amino acids long. Germline V lookup: CDR1 MGHDK, CDR2 SYGVNS. CDR3 residues: CASSESGGKNEKLFF. The CDR3 DNA follows: TGTGCCAGCAGTGAATCAGGGGGGAAAAATGAAAAACTGTTTTTT.

The V gene is TRBV3-1 (or the pseudogene TRBV3-2), the J gene TRBJ2-5; D is uncertain. This CDR3 comprises 13 residues. V lost 4 bases to trimming and J lost 0 bases, with 6 bases between them. Germline CDR1 reads LGHDT; CDR2 reads YNNKEL (reference sequence). CDR3 amino acids: CASSPRYQETQYF. In DNA form, the CDR3 reads TGTGCCAGCAGCCCCAGGTACCAAGAGACCCAGTACTTC.

V gene TRBV6-1 combines with J gene TRBJ1-5; TRBD1 is a possible D gene (5 bases). Per the germline V gene, CDR1 is MNHNS and CDR2 is SASEGT. Trimming removed 0 bases from V and 4 bases from J, with 13 bases in between. The CDR3 covers 16 residues. CDR3 nucleotides: TGTGCCAGCAGTGAAGCGAGTCGACAGAGAAATCAGCCCCAGCATTTT. This encodes CASSEASRQRNQPQHF.

The rearrangement links TRBV28 to TRBJ1-2; TRBD1 aligns across 9 bases. V shed 5 bases, J shed 8 bases, and the junction held 15 bases outside the gene matches. The length of the CDR3 is 16 residues. Germline assignment: CDR1 MDHEN and CDR2 SYDVKM. In DNA, the CDR3 is TGTGCCAGCAGTCCGATCCCACAGGGGGCCTACCACGGCTACACCTTC. Its translation is CASSPIPQGAYHGYTF.

The chain carries TRBV5-1 and TRBJ2-5, with D perhaps TRBD2 (5 bases). Trimming shortened V by 1 base and J by 3 bases, and 10 bases separated the two germline ends. The CDR3 consists of 14 residues. Germline loops: CDR1 SGHRS, CDR2 YFSETQ. The CDR3 DNA reads as TGCGCCAGCAGCTTGCGCCCCGGGGAAGAGACCCAGTACTTC. Translating gives CASSLRPGEETQYF.

This rearrangement joins TRBV7-2 to TRBJ2-7; the D is unclear. Looked up from germline, CDR1 is SGHTA and CDR2 is FQGNSA. V shed 5 bases and J shed 0 bases, with 11 bases lying between them. The CDR3 loop spans 14 amino acids. The chain's CDR3 is CASSLLLSSYEQYF. Here the CDR3 DNA reads TGTGCCAGCAGCCTACTCTTGAGCTCCTACGAGCAGTACTTC.